Presented here are 23 T cell receptor beta chains from one specimen sequenced in a study of human T cells and chemical hapten exposure. The time point is: patch test 2, 6 weeks after DPC sensitization. Treatment specified: therapeutic diphenylcyclopropenone sensitization with weekly scalp DPC. TCRdb fed the RACE reads into MiXCR, producing one record per CDR3 protein. This repertoire shows about 89,000 distinct CDR3 sequences, approximately 11% found once; its top ten account for around 2.2%. The specimen comprised whole blood, sampled in connection with sensitization to the hapten diphenylcyclopropenone (DPC). Receptors originate from a man in his forties with alopecia areata. Some clones in this sample may be carry-over from other donors' samples.

This sequence joins TRBV28 and TRBJ2-5; TRBD2 is a possible D gene (6 bases). The CDR3 is 14 amino acids. V was clipped by 6 bases and J by 4 bases, with 15 bases between them. Germline V CDR1 and CDR2: MDHEN, SYDVKM. This CDR3 reads CASSPGGVSETQYF. CDR3 nucleotide sequence: TGTGCCAGCAGCCCCGGAGGGGTCTCAGAGACCCAGTACTTC. The full variable domain, its missing parts supplied by reference TRBV28 and TRBJ2-5, is DVKVTQSSRYLVKRTGEKVFLECVQDMDHENMFWYRQDPGLGLRLIYFSYDVKMKEKGDIPEGYSVSREKKERFSLILESASTNQTSMYLCASSPGGVSETQYFGPGTRLLVL.

This clonotype turned up a few times. The chain is built from TRBV5-1 and TRBJ1-4; D ambiguous. Germline CDR1 is SGHRS and CDR2 is YFSETQ. Trimming removed 4 bases from V and 4 bases from J, with 17 bases in between. There are 16 residues in the CDR3. In nucleotides, the CDR3 is TGCGCCAGCAGCCCTCAGACACGAATACTTAATGAAAAACTGTTTTTT. This encodes CASSPQTRILNEKLFF.

Only a few counts were recorded for this clonotype. The rearrangement joins TRBV5-5 to TRBJ2-7; 8 bases map to TRBD2. The CDR3 spans 16 residues. J lost 2 bases, V lost 3 bases, and 10 bases had no gene match. Germline assignment: CDR1 SGHKS and CDR2 YYEKEE (reference sequence). CDR3 nucleotides: TGTGCCAGCAGCTGGGAGGGTAGCGGGACCCCCTACGAGCAGTACGTC. It specifies CASSWEGSGTPYEQYV.

Only a few counts were recorded for this clonotype. The gene calls are TRBV6-4 and TRBJ2-2; unclear D gene. Germline assignment: CDR1 MRHNA and CDR2 SNTAGT. The CDR3 extends over 13 amino acids. The ends were cut back, 3 bases at V and 1 base at J, with 3 bases in the middle. In nucleotides, the CDR3 is TGTGCCAGCAGTGAGGAGAACACCGGGGAGCTGTTTTTT. Translating it yields CASSEENTGELFF.

The chain has TRBV7-3 and TRBJ2-1; TRBD2 agrees at 11 bases. The CDR3 has 19 amino acids. With V trimmed by 1 base and J by 7 bases, 15 bases remained unmatched. Germline V CDR1 and CDR2: SGHTA, FQGTGA. This CDR3 is CASSLKEGPYSGRVNEQFF. The CDR3 nucleotides read TGTGCCAGCAGCTTAAAGGAGGGGCCATATAGCGGGAGGGTTAATGAGCAGTTCTTC. The variable domain in full, with the rest retrieved from reference TRBV7-3 and TRBJ2-1, is GAGVSQTPSNKVTEKGKYVELRCDPISGHTALYWYRQSLGQGPEFLIYFQGTGAADDSGLPNDRFFAVRPEGSVSTLKIQRTERGDSAVYLCASSLKEGPYSGRVNEQFFGPGTRLTVL.

The chain couples TRBV7-3 to TRBJ2-7; D gene ambiguous. The CDR3 extends over 14 amino acids. Trimming removed 5 bases at V and 1 base at J, with 12 bases between. Germline loops: CDR1 SGHTA, CDR2 FQGTGA. The CDR3 protein is CASSPSRTSYEQYF. CDR3 in DNA: TGTGCCAGCAGCCCCTCACGGACGTCCTACGAGCAGTACTTC.

The sample holds a few counts of this clonotype. The V gene is TRBV9, the J gene TRBJ1-3; D call uncertain. CDR1 SGDLS and CDR2 YYNGEE come from the germline V gene. This CDR3 is built from 17 residues. Trimming shortened V by 0 bases and J by 0 bases, and 13 bases separated the two germline ends. The CDR3 protein is CASSVAAAYSSGNTIYF. DNA of the CDR3: TGTGCCAGCAGCGTAGCCGCGGCCTATTCCTCTGGAAACACCATATATTTT.

This clonotype was detected only a few times. The chain employs TRBV6-2 or TRBV6-3 and TRBJ1-1; TRBD1 might be the D (6 bases). Trimming removed 10 bases from V and 6 bases from J, with 12 bases in between. From germline, CDR1 is MNHEY and CDR2 SVGEGT. There are 11 residues in the CDR3. The CDR3 loop reads CATIYRAEAFF. CDR3 bases: TGTGCCACCATCTACAGGGCTGAAGCTTTCTTT.

This clonotype turned up a few times. J is TRBJ2-5 and V is TRBV10-3, with 7 bases matching TRBD1. J gave up 1 base and V 6 bases, and 8 bases lay outside the gene matches. The CDR3 has 15 amino acids. Germline-derived CDR1 and CDR2 are ENHRY and SYGVKD. In DNA form, the CDR3 reads TGTGCCATCAGGGATCCCCGGGACAGCCAAGAGACCCAGTACTTC. Protein sequence: CAIRDPRDSQETQYF.

CDR3 amino acids: CASSLVPGKTYEQYF. The CDR3 region has the DNA TGCGCCAGCAGCTTGGTGCCAGGAAAAACCTACGAGCAGTACTTC. V usage is TRBV5-1 and J usage is TRBJ2-7; D not resolved. The ends were cut back, 0 bases at V and 2 bases at J, with 12 bases in the middle. Germline V gene sequence: CDR1 SGHRS, CDR2 YFSETQ. The CDR3 contains 15 residues.

The chain couples TRBV28 to TRBJ2-1; TRBD2 matches at 9 bases. The germline CDR1 and CDR2 sequences are MDHEN and SYDVKM. CDR3 length: 17 amino acids. Trimming at V came to 2 bases and at J to 12 bases, leaving 17 bases not matched to a gene. CDR3 loop: CASSLGSAGTSLSGQFF. The DNA for the CDR3 is TGTGCCAGCAGTTTAGGATCTGCGGGGACTAGCCTCTCGGGGCAGTTCTTC.

This clonotype was seen only a few times. This chain joins TRBV7-9 and TRBJ1-1; D remains unclear. The CDR3 spans 12 residues. CDR1 and CDR2 from the germline V gene are SEHNR and FQNEAQ (reference sequence). Deletions cut 0 bases from V and 5 bases from J, with 4 bases between. The CDR3 region is CASSLAGTEAFF. The CDR3 DNA sequence: TGTGCCAGCAGCTTAGCAGGGACTGAAGCTTTCTTT.

The CDR3 sequence: CASSQTLPSGNTIYF. CDR3 nucleotide sequence: TGCGCCAGCAGCCAAACTTTACCCTCTGGAAACACCATATATTTT. The chain carries TRBV4-3 and TRBJ1-3, with no clear D. This CDR3 spans 15 amino acids. V lost 2 bases, J lost 0 bases, and 8 bases lay in between. The germline V gene encodes CDR1 LGHNA and CDR2 YSLEER.

This clonotype was counted only a few times. This chain connects TRBV7-6 to TRBJ2-7; possibly TRBD1 for D (6 bases). Trimming pared 3 bases from V and 4 bases from J, leaving 10 bases between. Germline V CDR1 and CDR2: SGHVS, FNYEAQ. The CDR3 extends over 13 amino acids. Here the CDR3 DNA reads TGTGCCAGCAGCTTCCCAGGGGCGTACGAGCAGTACTTC. This sequence encodes CASSFPGAYEQYF.

For this clonotype: One end of the junction fails to match germline, which may point to a read error. CDR3 sequence: CAWSERDEQIF. CDR3 DNA sequence: TGTGCCTGGAGTGAGCGGGATGAGCAGATCTTC. The chain recombines TRBV30 with TRBJ2-1; 7 nucleotides line up with TRBD2. Germline V gene sequence: CDR1 GTSNPN, CDR2 SVGIG (reference sequence). This CDR3 region has 11 residues.

A few counts support this clonotype. The rearrangement links TRBV24-1 to TRBJ1-6, with D perhaps matching TRBD1 (6 bases). CDR3 length equals 14 residues. CDR1 KGHDR and CDR2 SFDVKD come from the germline V gene. V was clipped by 7 bases and J by 7 bases, with 13 bases between them. CDR3 residues: CATSAGQSNSPLHF. The CDR3 nucleotides read TGTGCCACCAGCGCAGGACAGTCAAATTCACCCCTCCACTTT.

This clonotype showed up just a few times. The chain carries TRBV20-1 and TRBJ1-5; D is unclear. The length of the CDR3 is 11 residues. The germline V gene has CDR1 DFQATT and CDR2 SNEGSKA (reference sequence). V dropped 6 bases and J dropped 9 bases, with 12 bases sitting between them. The DNA of the CDR3 is TGCAGTGCAAGCCCCGGAGCGCCCCAGCATTTT. As protein: CSASPGAPQHF.

This clonotype has just a few counts. V gene TRBV28 combines with J gene TRBJ2-1, with 10 bases aligning to TRBD2. The germline V gene has CDR1 MDHEN and CDR2 SYDVKM. The CDR3 length is 17 residues. After removal of 8 bases from V and 7 bases from J, the junction contained 17 bases not matched to a gene. CDR3 in amino acids: CASPPGPLAGVMNEQFF. The CDR3 coding sequence is TGTGCCAGCCCCCCCGGGCCCCTAGCGGGAGTCATGAATGAGCAGTTCTTC.

This clonotype was detected a few times. The chain couples TRBV6-5 to TRBJ1-6, with TRBD1 matching 8 bases. The trim removed 6 bases at V and 7 bases at J, leaving 8 bases unmatched. Germline V lookup: CDR1 MNHEY, CDR2 SVGAGI. The CDR3 covers 15 residues. CDR3 sequence: CASRPRGLVNSPLHF. Here the CDR3 DNA reads TGTGCCAGCAGACCCAGGGGGCTCGTGAATTCACCCCTCCACTTT.

This clonotype was recorded a few times. This rearrangement joins TRBV6-5 to TRBJ1-1; 7 bases are shared with TRBD1. J was trimmed by 1 base and V by 8 bases; bases with no gene match: 7. The CDR3 extends over 14 amino acids. From germline, CDR1 is MNHEY and CDR2 SVGAGI. CDR3: CASYSTGRNTEAFF. The CDR3 nucleotides are TGTGCCAGCTACTCGACAGGGAGGAACACTGAAGCTTTCTTT.

Only a few counts were recorded for this clonotype. V usage is TRBV28 and J usage is TRBJ2-7, with a weak D call TRBD2 (7 bases). CDR1 is MDHEN and CDR2 is SYDVKM in the germline V gene. This CDR3 region has 14 residues. V shed 7 bases and J shed 2 bases, with 15 bases lying between them. The CDR3 region is CASTLVGGPYEQYF. In nucleotides, the CDR3 is TGTGCCAGCACTCTCGTGGGGGGGCCCTACGAGCAGTACTTC.

V and J are TRBV3-1 and TRBJ2-5; no clear D. With 1 base removed from V and 4 bases from J, the gap between germline ends came to 4 bases. Germline values: CDR1 LGHDT, CDR2 YNNKEL (reference sequence). The CDR3 totals 12 residues. In nucleotides, the CDR3 is TGTGCCAGCAGCCAAGCTCTAGAGACCCAGTACTTC. This gives the protein CASSQALETQYF.

This clonotype occurred a few times. The chain carries TRBV27 and TRBJ2-1; the D gene is possibly TRBD2 (6 bases). The CDR3 runs to 15 residues. CDR1 is MNHEY, CDR2 SMNVEV, per germline (reference sequence). V lost 4 bases and J 0 bases, leaving 10 bases between the germline ends. CDR3: CASSSRTNSYNEQFF. The CDR3 nucleotides read TGTGCCAGCAGTTCAAGGACTAACTCCTACAATGAGCAGTTCTTC.